The present TCR beta chain was sequenced within a study of blood T cell repertoires in COVID-19 (dated by TCRdb to the early 2020s). Broadly, across the study: Samples from collaborators originated in the United States, Italy and Spain and spanned both the acute and convalescent phases of COVID-19. The material from the prospective study consisted of cDNA or gDNA derived from T cells, B-cell-depleted T cells, or PBMCs. The samples were drawn from two sources: the first 160 participants of the ongoing ImmuneRACE study, and approximately 1,300 subjects contributed by 6 global collaborators. Where HLA class I and class II types were available, the types were taken from metadata supplied by the sample provider, not from assay-based typing. Sample metadata almost always included a de-identified subject ID, COVID-19 status, age in years and sex. Deeply sampled blood TCRbeta repertoires from subjects exposed to, actively infected with, or recovered from COVID-19 were included in the dataset. The repertoires were made available in a free public database intended to serve as a resource for research on the immune response to SARS-CoV-2.

This clone was observed many times. Its antigen remains undetermined. It has no much larger one-base neighbor in the sample; base qualities were not kept. Each collaborating institution followed its own protocols to collect whole blood in K2EDTA tubes. For TCRbeta analysis, collaborators shipped samples as frozen whole blood, isolated PBMCs, or DNA extracted from either of those sample types. Taken from cysteine to phenylalanine, the CDR3 has 14 residues. Only the CDR3 part of the read is kept: 42 bases, read in frame from the first base. CDR1 and CDR2, looked up from the germline V gene, are SGHTS and YDEGEE. Deletion took 5 bases off V and 4 bases off J, with a span of 10 bases between the germline ends. TCRbeta CDR3 regions were amplified from genomic DNA using the immunoSEQ Assay, a bias-controlled multiplex PCR. On the study's bioinformatics: The number of nucleated cells in each sample was estimated by amplification of reference gene primers within the assay. Sequence reads were collapsed and filtered to measure the absolute abundance of every unique TCRbeta CDR3 rearrangement. For each sample, productive Simpson clonality was calculated as the square root of Simpson's diversity index across productive rearrangements. Entries here come from immuneACCESS through TCRdb and include only in-frame sequences with V and J called. Some clones fail to appear in such tables; in the studies checked, an unresolved V gene covers under half of the shortfall, and the cause of the remainder is unknown. The DNA was the basis for D and trimming; V, J and clone size are from that table. For this sample the table gives about 200,000 clones, of which approximately 80% were detected only once. Clones ranked in the top ten supply 9.5% to 15% of the sample.

Summary of the overall study and its limitations: How much clinical and demographic metadata was included differed by source and by participant, and the metadata was provided uncurated.

Sequencing was carried out using peripheral blood. The receptor was derived from a human donor in a cohort sampled during active COVID-19. Recombination connected TRBV5-8 to TRBJ2-6, with the D gene not clear enough to name. The sequenced DNA: TGTGCCAGCAGGAGTGGGCCAGGGGCCAACGTCCTGACTTTC. Translation gives CASRSGPGANVLTF.